The next 9 T cell receptor beta chains were all read from a single sample in a study of shared clonotypes between healthy human individuals. TCRdb's copy holds only in-frame clones and misses some; the assay was immunoSEQ multiplex PCR. Counted here are over a million clones, roughly 70% occurring once; the ten biggest clones make up about 1.5%. Sequencing input: memory CD4+ T cells sorted from blood. Subset meaning: CD45RA-negative fraction. These receptors all stem from a man aged 18 to 30 in good health.

The chain links TRBV10-3 to TRBJ1-6; D is ambiguous. CDR1 is ENHRY and CDR2 is SYGVKD in the germline V gene. The ends were cut back, 2 bases at V and 2 bases at J, with 7 bases in the middle. The CDR3 consists of 15 residues. The CDR3 spells CAISEGGPYNSPLHF. CDR3 sequence (DNA): TGTGCCATCAGTGAGGGTGGGCCCTATAATTCACCCCTCCACTTT.

Only a few counts were recorded for this clone. The chain recombines TRBV10-3 with TRBJ2-6, with D maybe TRBD1 (5 bases). Trimming left V 4 bases short and J 0 bases short, with 13 bases between. The length of the CDR3 is 17 residues. Germline-derived CDR1 and CDR2 are ENHRY and SYGVKD. CDR3 loop: CAISGGLPSSGANVLTF. The CDR3 bases are TGTGCCATCAGTGGGGGCCTCCCTAGCTCTGGGGCCAACGTCCTGACTTTC.

This sequence joins TRBV11-2 and TRBJ1-4; tentative D call: TRBD1 (6 bases). With 6 bases removed from V and 3 bases from J, the gap between germline ends came to 17 bases. CDR1 is SGHAT, CDR2 FQNNGV, per germline. The length of the CDR3 is 16 residues. CDR3 in DNA: TGTGCCAGCAGTTGGACGGGGGGCAGGTCTAATGAAAAACTGTTTTTT. This sequence encodes CASSWTGGRSNEKLFF.

The sample holds one count of this clone. The genes are TRBV4-1 and TRBJ1-5, with TRBD1 identical over 9 bases. There are 20 residues in the CDR3. The V and J ends lost 1 base and 0 bases, in that order; junction bases with no gene match: 13. Germline V gene data show CDR1 as MGHRA and CDR2 as YSYEKL. As DNA, the CDR3 is TGCGCCAGCAGCCAAGCCTTACCGGGACAGGGTGTACGTAGCAATCAGCCCCAGCATTTT. It translates to CASSQALPGQGVRSNQPQHF.

This rearrangement joins TRBV6-5 to TRBJ2-5; 7 bases are shared with TRBD2. The germline CDR1 and CDR2 sequences are MNHEY and SVGAGI. The CDR3 runs 16 residues. V shed 3 bases, J shed 1 base, and the junction held 8 bases outside the gene matches. Here the CDR3 reads CASSYRHGGGQETQYF. Written as DNA, the CDR3 is TGTGCCAGCAGTTATCGGCATGGCGGGGGCCAAGAGACCCAGTACTTC.

The chain couples TRBV25-1 to TRBJ1-3; D uncertain. The V gene lost 5 bases and the J gene lost 9 bases, with 8 bases spanning the gap. The CDR3 contains 11 residues. Germline lookup yields CDR1 MGHDK and CDR2 SYGVNS. The CDR3 sequence is CASSLEGTIYF. As DNA, the CDR3 is TGTGCCAGCAGTCTTGAAGGCACCATATATTTT.

V and J are TRBV6-1 and TRBJ1-1, with D unclear. This CDR3 contains 13 residues. Germline V lookup: CDR1 MNHNS, CDR2 SASEGT. V shed 9 bases and J shed 4 bases, with 15 bases lying between them. The DNA of the CDR3 is TGTGCCAGTAAGGGCGCCCAGAGCACTGAAGCTTTCTTT. It encodes CASKGAQSTEAFF.

Turning to this clone: Other DNA sequences in this sample translate to the same CDR3. The chain has TRBV7-3 and TRBJ2-2; D uncertain. Trimming stripped 1 base from V and 6 bases from J, with 6 bases between. This CDR3 is 13 amino acids long. Germline CDR1 SGHTA, CDR2 FQGTGA. The DNA of the CDR3 is TGTGCCAGCAGCTTAATTGTGGCCGGGGAGCTGTTTTTT. Its translation: CASSLIVAGELFF.

This clone occurred a few times. V is TRBV2 and J is TRBJ2-2, with D possibly matching TRBD2 (5 bases). V was pared by 2 bases and J by 2 bases, with 12 bases between. Germline V gene data show CDR1 as SNHLY and CDR2 as FYNNEI. There are 16 residues in the CDR3. The CDR3 region has the DNA TGTGCCAGCAGTGAACGGCCTAGCCCAAACACCGGGGAGCTGTTTTTT. The encoded protein is CASSERPSPNTGELFF. The whole variable domain, filled in from reference TRBV2 and TRBJ2-2, reads EPEVTQTPSHQVTQMGQEVILRCVPISNHLYFYWYRQILGQKVEFLVSFYNNEISEKSEIFDDQFSVERPDGSNFTLKIRSTKLEDSAMYFCASSERPSPNTGELFFGEGSRLTVL.